The 26 T cell receptor beta chains reported below all come from one sample, sequenced in a study of blood T cell repertoires in COVID-19. Produced via immunoSEQ multiplex PCR; TCRdb's table is partial and in-frame only. The repertoire holds about 85,000 clones, 80% to 85% seen once, with approximately 6.7% in the top ten. Sequencing was done on a sample of peripheral blood. The receptor source for this set is a man aged 55 to 70 with acute or convalescent COVID-19.

There are a few counts of this clone. The CDR3 spells CASSLGGGASDTQYF. The CDR3 bases are TGTGCCAGCAGCTTAGGCGGGGGGGCATCAGATACGCAGTATTTT. The rearrangement links TRBV11-3 to TRBJ2-3, with 9 bases matching TRBD2. CDR1 is SGHNT, CDR2 YENEEA, per germline. The trim removed 1 base at V and 4 bases at J, leaving 3 bases unmatched. The CDR3 runs to 15 residues.

The chain recombines TRBV28 with TRBJ1-2; 9 bases are shared with TRBD1. V shed 6 bases and J 8 bases; nucleotides not matched to a gene: 10. Germline CDR1 reads MDHEN; CDR2 reads SYDVKM. The CDR3 runs to 14 residues. The CDR3 nucleotides read TGTGCCAGCAGGTCCGGGACAGGGAATTGGGGCTACACCTTC. Protein: CASRSGTGNWGYTF.

V gene TRBV19 combines with J gene TRBJ1-3, with a possible D match to TRBD1 (5 bases). From germline, CDR1 is LNHDA and CDR2 SQIVND (reference sequence). V gave up 4 bases and J gave up 0 bases, with 13 bases separating them. This CDR3 is built from 16 residues. The CDR3 sequence is CASSTRQSTSGNTIYF. Here the CDR3 DNA reads TGTGCCAGTAGTACTCGACAGTCGACCTCTGGAAACACCATATATTTT. Looking up the rest from reference TRBV19 and TRBJ1-3 gives the full variable domain: DGGITQSPKYLFRKEGQNVTLSCEQNLNHDAMYWYRQDPGQGLRLIYYSQIVNDFQKGDIAEGYSVSREKKESFPLTVTSAQKNPTAFYLCASSTRQSTSGNTIYFGEGSWLTVV.

The rearrangement uses TRBV6-5 and TRBJ1-3; tentative D call: TRBD1 (6 bases). The CDR3 loop spans 15 amino acids. CDR1 MNHEY and CDR2 SVGAGI come from the germline V gene. The V end lost 7 bases, the J end lost 0 bases, and 13 bases lay between the germline ends. DNA of the CDR3: TGTGCCAGCACCCCAGGGGCGTTCTCTGGAAACACCATATATTTT. Protein sequence: CASTPGAFSGNTIYF.

This clone was counted once. This chain connects TRBV24-1 to TRBJ2-2; 13 bases fit TRBD2. CDR1 is KGHDR, CDR2 SFDVKD, per germline. The CDR3 runs to 20 residues. V shed 4 bases, J shed 3 bases, and the junction held 13 bases outside the gene matches. Written as DNA, the CDR3 is TGTGCCACCAGTGACTCCGCCGGGGGACTAGCGGGGAAACACACCGGGGAGCTGTTTTTT. This codes for CATSDSAGGLAGKHTGELFF.

The rearrangement links TRBV9 to TRBJ2-7; 7 bases are shared with TRBD1. This CDR3 has 16 amino acids. The germline CDR1 and CDR2 sequences are SGDLS and YYNGEE. V trimming: 4 bases; J trimming: 0 bases; junction bases outside the gene matches: 10. Here the CDR3 DNA reads TGTGCCAGCAGCCCTTGGACAGGATTACACTCCTACGAGCAGTACTTC. Translation gives CASSPWTGLHSYEQYF. The full variable domain, completed using reference TRBV9 and TRBJ2-7, is DSGVTQTPKHLITATGQRVTLRCSPRSGDLSVYWYQQSLDQGLQFLIQYYNGEERAKGNILERFSAQQFPDLHSELNLSSLELGDSALYFCASSPWTGLHSYEQYFGPGTRLTVT.

V is TRBV5-6 and J is TRBJ1-2; 10 nucleotides align to TRBD1. The CDR3 loop spans 15 amino acids. J lost 4 bases, V lost 4 bases, and 7 bases had no gene match. Per the germline V gene, CDR1 is SGHDT and CDR2 is YYEEEE. CDR3 residues: CASSPLGQGIYGYTF. Here the CDR3 DNA reads TGTGCCAGCAGCCCCCTGGGACAGGGGATCTATGGCTACACCTTC.

The chain links TRBV29-1 to TRBJ2-1; D is perhaps TRBD1 (5 bases). Germline CDR1 and CDR2: SQVTM and ANQGSEA. V dropped 4 bases and J dropped 5 bases, with 9 bases sitting between them. The CDR3 extends over 12 amino acids. The DNA for the CDR3 is TGCAGCGTTGGACAGATCAACAATGAGCAGTTCTTC. This sequence encodes CSVGQINNEQFF.

This clone was seen a few times. The chain is built from TRBV6-6 and TRBJ1-1; D call uncertain. The CDR3 runs 14 residues. Germline V CDR1 and CDR2: MNHNY, SVGAGI (reference sequence). Trimming took off 6 bases at V and 4 bases at J, with 15 bases between the two ends. CDR3 nucleotides: TGTGCCAGCAGCCTCAGAAGTGAGGGCACTGAAGCTTTCTTT. Its protein product is CASSLRSEGTEAFF.

The rearrangement uses TRBV5-1 and TRBJ1-6; D may be TRBD1 (6 bases). The CDR3 sequence is 12 residues long. V lost 0 bases, J lost 15 bases, and 10 bases lay in between. The germline gives CDR1 SGHRS, CDR2 YFSETQ. The CDR3: CASSLDRENLHF. In nucleotides, the CDR3 is TGCGCCAGCAGCTTGGACAGGGAGAACCTCCACTTT. Full variable domain (missing parts from reference TRBV5-1 and TRBJ1-6): KAGVTQTPRYLIKTRGQQVTLSCSPISGHRSVSWYQQTPGQGLQFLFEYFSETQRNKGNFPGRFSGRQFSNSRSEMNVSTLELGDSALYLCASSLDRENLHFGNGTRLTVT.

The J gene is TRBJ1-5, the V gene TRBV30; no reliable D call. This CDR3 comprises 13 residues. Trimming shortened V by 0 bases and J by 5 bases, and 8 bases separated the two germline ends. Germline CDR1 is GTSNPN and CDR2 is SVGIG (reference sequence). CDR3 DNA sequence: TGTGCCTGGAGTGTACAGAGTTATCAGCCCCAGCATTTT. Amino acids: CAWSVQSYQPQHF.

As DNA, the CDR3 is TGTGCCAGCAGCCGGGACAGGGAGGGTGACACTGAAGCTTTCTTT. Residues: CASSRDREGDTEAFF. The rearrangement uses TRBV19 and TRBJ1-1, with 9 bases aligning to TRBD1. The CDR3 is 15 residues long. Germline values: CDR1 LNHDA, CDR2 SQIVND (reference sequence). V dropped 9 bases and J dropped 3; count of bases not matched to a gene: 11.

The rearrangement uses TRBV7-9 and TRBJ1-6; D may be TRBD1 (5 bases). V was trimmed by 2 bases and J by 7 bases, leaving 24 bases between them. This CDR3 is 19 amino acids long. Germline V lookup: CDR1 SEHNR, CDR2 FQNEAQ (reference sequence). This chain's CDR3 is CASSLSRPFDSGFNSPLHF. The CDR3 DNA is TGTGCCAGCAGCTTAAGTCGACCTTTTGATTCAGGGTTCAATTCACCCCTCCACTTT.

The chain employs TRBV14 and TRBJ2-1; the D is unclear. The CDR3 has 14 residues. Germline V lookup: CDR1 SGHDN, CDR2 FVKESK. V shed 1 base and J shed 6 bases, with 10 bases lying between them. The CDR3: CASSQVNSLNEQFF. The DNA for the CDR3 is TGTGCCAGCAGCCAAGTTAACAGTCTCAATGAGCAGTTCTTC.

In its sample, this clone was seen once. V usage is TRBV2 and J usage is TRBJ2-7; the match to TRBD1 covers 11 bases. CDR1 and CDR2 (germline): SNHLY, FYNNEI. The CDR3 totals 15 residues. V shed 6 bases, J shed 7 bases, and the junction held 11 bases outside the gene matches. Written as DNA, the CDR3 is TGTGCCAGCAGAACACCAGGACAGGGGGCGCGTGAGCAGTACTTC. It translates to CASRTPGQGAREQYF.

The chain links TRBV29-1 to TRBJ1-1; D ambiguous. The germline CDR1 and CDR2 sequences are SQVTM and ANQGSEA. The CDR3 consists of 10 residues. Trimming removed 4 bases at V and 4 bases at J, with 4 bases between. CDR3 nucleotide sequence: TGCAGCGTTGTCGGCACTGAAGCTTTCTTT. It encodes CSVVGTEAFF. Supplemented by reference TRBV29-1 and TRBJ1-1, the full variable domain reads SAVISQKPSRDICQRGTSLTIQCQVDSQVTMMFWYRQQPGQSLTLIATANQGSEATYESGFVIDKFPISRPNLTFSTLTVSNMSPEDSSIYLCSVVGTEAFFGQGTRLTVV.

CDR3 sequence reads: CASGLEEGSPLHF. CDR3 nucleotide sequence: TGTGCTAGTGGTTTGGAGGAGGGTTCACCCCTCCACTTT. The V call is TRBV12-5, the J call TRBJ1-6; D is ambiguous. This CDR3 region has 13 residues. The ends were cut back, 1 base at V and 9 bases at J, with 7 bases in the middle. Germline-derived CDR1 and CDR2 are LGHNT and FRNRAP.

A remark on this clone: Other DNA sequences from this sample encode an identical CDR3 as well. The chain has TRBV27 and TRBJ1-5, with D unclear. Trimming took 2 bases from V and 0 from J, leaving 8 bases between them. Per the germline V gene, CDR1 is MNHEY and CDR2 is SMNVEV (reference sequence). CDR3 length equals 15 residues. CDR3 in amino acids: CASSLGGYSNQPQHF. The CDR3 DNA reads as TGTGCCAGCAGTTTAGGAGGGTATAGCAATCAGCCCCAGCATTTT.

The chain is built from TRBV7-2 and TRBJ1-1; 9 nucleotides line up with TRBD1. Germline CDR1 reads SGHTA; CDR2 reads FQGNSA. This CDR3 spans 16 amino acids. With V trimmed by 4 bases and J by 1 base, 7 bases remained unmatched. CDR3 coding DNA: TGTGCCAGCAGCTCCACAGGGGGCGGACCGAACACTGAAGCTTTCTTT. Residues: CASSSTGGGPNTEAFF.

The V call is TRBV12-3 or TRBV12-4, the J call TRBJ1-5; D ambiguous. The CDR3 is 13 residues long. V was pared by 5 bases and J by 7 bases, with 12 bases between. The CDR3 here is CASSAPGFQPQHF. CDR3 bases: TGTGCCAGCAGTGCCCCAGGTTTCCAGCCCCAGCATTTT.

This clone was observed once. V and J are TRBV7-2 and TRBJ2-1; 11 nucleotides match TRBD2. Germline CDR1 SGHTA, CDR2 FQGNSA. With V trimmed by 2 bases and J by 7 bases, 4 bases remained unmatched. The CDR3 is 15 residues long. The CDR3 bases are TGTGCCAGCAGCTTAAGAACTAGCGGGGGAAATGAGCAGTTCTTC. It codes for CASSLRTSGGNEQFF.

The CDR3 region has the DNA TGTGCCACTGGGGGGGACAGGGGGCTCGCTGAAGCTTTCTTT. It encodes CATGGDRGLAEAFF. The chain uses TRBV24-1 and TRBJ1-1; 12 nucleotides agree with TRBD1. In germline, CDR1 is KGHDR, CDR2 SFDVKD. The CDR3 consists of 14 residues. V lost 10 bases and J lost 6; bases outside the gene matches: 8.

The chain couples TRBV7-6 to TRBJ2-2; 8 bases are a match to TRBD1. The CDR3 loop spans 15 amino acids. CDR1 is SGHVS and CDR2 is FNYEAQ in the germline V gene. Unmatched junction bases numbered 6, after V lost 8 bases and J lost 1 base. The CDR3 nucleotides are TGTGCCAGCTCTCGGGGGACAGGGAACACCGGGGAGCTGTTTTTT. Its protein product is CASSRGTGNTGELFF.

There are many counts of this clone. V and J are TRBV2 and TRBJ1-6; 7 bases fit TRBD1. The CDR3 is 17 amino acids. J gave up 2 bases and V 3 bases, and 7 bases lay outside the gene matches. Germline CDR1 and CDR2: SNHLY and FYNNEI. The CDR3 loop reads CASSERQGGTYNSPLHF. CDR3 bases: TGTGCCAGCAGTGAGAGACAGGGAGGAACCTATAATTCACCCCTCCACTTT. Combining the CDR3 with reference TRBV2 and TRBJ1-6 gives the whole variable domain EPEVTQTPSHQVTQMGQEVILRCVPISNHLYFYWYRQILGQKVEFLVSFYNNEISEKSEIFDDQFSVERPDGSNFTLKIRSTKLEDSAMYFCASSERQGGTYNSPLHFGNGTRLTVT.

A few counts support this clone. V gene TRBV18 combines with J gene TRBJ1-1; a weak D match, TRBD1 (6 bases). This CDR3 comprises 15 residues. V lost 1 base and J lost 2, with 11 bases in between. CDR1 and CDR2 from the germline V gene are KGHSH and LQKENI. CDR3 region: CASSPQAGTNTEAFF. The DNA of the CDR3 is TGTGCCAGCTCACCACAGGCAGGGACAAACACTGAAGCTTTCTTT.

The V call is TRBV3-1 (or the pseudogene TRBV3-2), the J call TRBJ2-1; 9 nucleotides line up with TRBD2. J lost 7 bases, V lost 2 bases, and 6 bases had no gene match. The germline gives CDR1 LGHDT, CDR2 YNNKEL (reference sequence). The CDR3 loop spans 15 amino acids. CDR3 sequence: CASSQMSGGTNEQFF. In nucleotides, the CDR3 is TGTGCCAGCAGCCAAATGAGCGGGGGGACAAATGAGCAGTTCTTC.